These 6 T cell receptor beta chains share one sample of origin, sequenced in a study of blood T cell repertoires in COVID-19. TCRdb's table, derived via immunoSEQ multiplex PCR, lists solely in-frame clones and lacks some. The sample contains around 340,000 clones, around 83% of which appear only once. The material sequenced was peripheral blood. The receptors were gathered from a man in his thirties or forties with active or convalescent COVID-19.

This chain links TRBV20-1 with TRBJ1-5; no clear D. This CDR3 is built from 14 residues. Germline assignment: CDR1 DFQATT and CDR2 SNEGSKA (reference sequence). V was pared by 3 bases and J by 5 bases, with 14 bases between. In nucleotides, the CDR3 is TGCAGTGCTAGTCGAGGGAGGGCGGATCAGCCCCAGCATTTT. Translation gives CSASRGRADQPQHF.

About this clone: Other DNA sequences in this sample translate to the same CDR3. This rearrangement joins TRBV18 to TRBJ1-2; no reliable D call. Trimming stripped 2 bases from V and 7 bases from J, with 5 bases between. This CDR3 region has 11 residues. In germline, CDR1 is KGHSH, CDR2 LQKENI. DNA of the CDR3: TGTGCCAGCTCACCAGGAGGTGGCTACACCTTC. It yields the protein CASSPGGGYTF.

This chain links TRBV5-1 with TRBJ1-6, with 7 bases identical to TRBD1. CDR1 and CDR2 from the germline V gene are SGHRS and YFSETQ. V lost 5 bases, J lost 11 bases, and 10 bases stayed unmatched. The CDR3 has 14 residues. The CDR3 DNA follows: TGCGCCAGCAGATCCCGGGACAGCGGAACACCCCTCCACTTT. Protein: CASRSRDSGTPLHF.

On this clone itself: The CDR3 carries no conserved terminal phenylalanine or tryptophan, so it likely arises from a read error. No DNA is shown, since the ends of the CDR3 on it are uncertain; the CDR3 is the one TCRdb lists. This chain connects TRBV23-1 to TRBJ1-2; the D segment call TRBD1 is taken from the table without a DNA check. TRBV23-1 is identified as an open reading frame with a role that is uncertain. The CDR3 has 8 residues if both end residues are counted. CDR3 residues: CASSQTGD.

The V and J genes are TRBV30 and TRBJ2-7, with D maybe TRBD1 (5 bases). This CDR3 region has 14 residues. The V and J ends lost 4 bases and 0 bases respectively, with 13 bases between them. The germline gives CDR1 GTSNPN, CDR2 SVGIG (reference sequence). The CDR3 DNA reads TGTGCCTGGACCAGGGCAGTCGTCTCCTACGAGCAGTACTTC. This codes for CAWTRAVVSYEQYF. The full variable domain, rest sourced from reference TRBV30 and TRBJ2-7, is SQTIHQWPATLVQPVGSPLSLECTVEGTSNPNLYWYRQAAGRGLQLLFYSVGIGQISSEVPQNLSASRPQDRQFILSSKKLLLSDSGFYLCAWTRAVVSYEQYFGPGTRLTVT.

This chain links TRBV30 with TRBJ1-5; TRBD1 might be the D (6 bases). This CDR3 is 13 amino acids long. V lost 5 bases and J 6 bases, leaving 14 bases between the germline ends. From germline, CDR1 is GTSNPN and CDR2 SVGIG (reference sequence). CDR3 DNA sequence: TGTGCCTGGGGGGGAGGGGGTGGTCAGCCCCAGCATTTT. This encodes CAWGGGGGQPQHF.